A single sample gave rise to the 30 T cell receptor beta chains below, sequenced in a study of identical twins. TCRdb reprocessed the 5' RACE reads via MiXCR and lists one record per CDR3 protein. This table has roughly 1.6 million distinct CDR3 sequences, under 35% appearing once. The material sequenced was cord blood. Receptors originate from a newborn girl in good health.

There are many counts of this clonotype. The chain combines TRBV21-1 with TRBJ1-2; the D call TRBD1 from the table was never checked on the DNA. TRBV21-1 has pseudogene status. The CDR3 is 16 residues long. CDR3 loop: CASSKPGNTHYYGYTF. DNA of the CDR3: TGTGCCAGCAGCAAGCCAGGGAATACGCACTATTATGGCTACACCTTC.

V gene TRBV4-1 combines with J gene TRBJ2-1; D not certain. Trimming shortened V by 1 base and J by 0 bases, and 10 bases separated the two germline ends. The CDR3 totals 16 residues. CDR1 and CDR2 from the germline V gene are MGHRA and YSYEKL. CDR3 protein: CASSQGPSSSYNEQFF. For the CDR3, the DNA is TGCGCCAGCAGCCAAGGACCCTCGAGCTCCTACAATGAGCAGTTCTTC.

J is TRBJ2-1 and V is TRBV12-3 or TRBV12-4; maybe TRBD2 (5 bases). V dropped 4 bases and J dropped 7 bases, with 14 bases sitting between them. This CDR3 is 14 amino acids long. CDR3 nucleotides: TGTGCCAGCAGTTCCACTAGAGCGACTAATGAGCAGTTCTTC. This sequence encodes CASSSTRATNEQFF.

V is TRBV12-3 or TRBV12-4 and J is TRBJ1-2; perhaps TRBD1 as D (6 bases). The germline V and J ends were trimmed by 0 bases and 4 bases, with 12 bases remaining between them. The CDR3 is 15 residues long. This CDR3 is CASSLAAGAIYGYTF. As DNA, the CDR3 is TGTGCCAGCAGTTTAGCTGCAGGGGCCATCTATGGCTACACCTTC.

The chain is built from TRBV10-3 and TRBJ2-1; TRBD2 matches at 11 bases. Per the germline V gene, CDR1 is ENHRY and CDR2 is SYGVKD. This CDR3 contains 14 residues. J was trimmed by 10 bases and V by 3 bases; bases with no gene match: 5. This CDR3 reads CAISELAGVYEQFF. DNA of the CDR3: TGTGCCATCAGTGAACTAGCGGGGGTCTACGAGCAGTTCTTC.

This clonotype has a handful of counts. The CDR3 protein is CASRVAPDTQYF. In nucleotides, the CDR3 is TGTGCCAGCAGGGTGGCCCCTGATACGCAGTATTTT. The gene calls are TRBV28 and TRBJ2-3; D gene unclear. Germline CDR1 reads MDHEN; CDR2 reads SYDVKM. V was cut by 6 bases and J by 6 bases, with 10 bases left in between. This CDR3 contains 12 residues. Variable domain in full (rest from reference TRBV28 and TRBJ2-3): DVKVTQSSRYLVKRTGEKVFLECVQDMDHENMFWYRQDPGLGLRLIYFSYDVKMKEKGDIPEGYSVSREKKERFSLILESASTNQTSMYLCASRVAPDTQYFGPGTRLTVL.

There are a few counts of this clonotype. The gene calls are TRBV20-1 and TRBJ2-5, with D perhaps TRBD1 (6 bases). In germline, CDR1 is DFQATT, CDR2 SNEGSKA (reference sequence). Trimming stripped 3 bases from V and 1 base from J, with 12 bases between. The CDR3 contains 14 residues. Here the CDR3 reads CSASGGYAQETQYF. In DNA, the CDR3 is TGCAGTGCTAGTGGGGGCTACGCCCAAGAGACCCAGTACTTC.

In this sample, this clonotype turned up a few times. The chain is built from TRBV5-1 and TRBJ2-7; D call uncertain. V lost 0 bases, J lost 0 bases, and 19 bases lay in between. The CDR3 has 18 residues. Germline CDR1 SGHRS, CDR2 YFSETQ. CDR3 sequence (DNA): TGCGCCAGCAGCTTGGGCGAGTTCCTAAATCTCCACTCCTACGAGCAGTACTTC. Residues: CASSLGEFLNLHSYEQYF.

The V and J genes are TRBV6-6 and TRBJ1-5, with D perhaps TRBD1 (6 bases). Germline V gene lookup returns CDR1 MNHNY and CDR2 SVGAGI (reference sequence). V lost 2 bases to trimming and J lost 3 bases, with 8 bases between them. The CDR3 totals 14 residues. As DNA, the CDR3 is TGTGCCAGCAGTTACCGGACAGACAATCAGCCCCAGCATTTT. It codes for CASSYRTDNQPQHF.

For the CDR3, the DNA is TGTGCCAGCAGCTTAGTGTGGGTTCACTATGGCTACACCTTC. It codes for CASSLVWVHYGYTF. This chain joins TRBV11-2 and TRBJ1-2, with D hard to call. The CDR3 extends over 14 amino acids. Trimming removed 1 base at V and 3 bases at J, with 9 bases between. The V gene's germline CDR1 is SGHAT and CDR2 FQNNGV.

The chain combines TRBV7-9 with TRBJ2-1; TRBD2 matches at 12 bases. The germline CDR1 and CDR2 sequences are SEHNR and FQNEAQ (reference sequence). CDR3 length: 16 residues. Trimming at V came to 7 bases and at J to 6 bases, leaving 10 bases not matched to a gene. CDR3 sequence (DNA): TGTGCCAGCAACAACCGAGGGACTAGCGGGTCCAATGAGCAGTTCTTC. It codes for CASNNRGTSGSNEQFF.

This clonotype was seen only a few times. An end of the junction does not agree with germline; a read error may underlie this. The chain's CDR3 is CASSTSGRANGQFF. CDR3 nucleotides: TGCGCCAGCTCGACTAGCGGGAGGGCCAATGGGCAGTTCTTC. The chain carries TRBV5-1 and TRBJ2-1; 14 nucleotides match TRBD2. Looked up from germline, CDR1 is SGHRS and CDR2 is YFSETQ. The CDR3 is made up of 14 amino acids.

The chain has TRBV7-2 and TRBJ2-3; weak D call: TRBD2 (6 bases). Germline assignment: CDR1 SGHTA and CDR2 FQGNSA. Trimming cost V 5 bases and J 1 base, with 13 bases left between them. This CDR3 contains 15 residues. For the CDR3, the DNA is TGTGCCAGCAGCGAAATCTGGGGGGGCACAGATACGCAGTATTTT. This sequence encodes CASSEIWGGTDTQYF.

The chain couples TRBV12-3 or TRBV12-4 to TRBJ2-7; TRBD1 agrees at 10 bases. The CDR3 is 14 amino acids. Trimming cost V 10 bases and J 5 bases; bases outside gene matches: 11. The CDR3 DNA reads TGTGCCAACAAGGCCGGGACAGGGGACCACGAGCAGTACTTC. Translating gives CANKAGTGDHEQYF.

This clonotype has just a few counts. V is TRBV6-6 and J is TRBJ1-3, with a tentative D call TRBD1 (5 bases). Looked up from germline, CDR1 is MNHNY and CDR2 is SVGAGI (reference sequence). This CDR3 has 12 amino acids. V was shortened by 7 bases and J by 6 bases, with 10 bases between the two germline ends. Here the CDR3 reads CASKPGLNTIYF. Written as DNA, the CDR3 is TGTGCCAGCAAGCCAGGGTTAAACACCATATATTTT.

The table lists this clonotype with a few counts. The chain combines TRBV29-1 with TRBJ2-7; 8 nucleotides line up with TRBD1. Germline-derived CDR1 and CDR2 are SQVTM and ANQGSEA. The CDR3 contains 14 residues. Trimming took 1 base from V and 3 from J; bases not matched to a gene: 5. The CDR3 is CSVEVVQGGYEQYF. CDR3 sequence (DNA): TGCAGCGTTGAAGTTGTACAGGGGGGCTACGAGCAGTACTTC.

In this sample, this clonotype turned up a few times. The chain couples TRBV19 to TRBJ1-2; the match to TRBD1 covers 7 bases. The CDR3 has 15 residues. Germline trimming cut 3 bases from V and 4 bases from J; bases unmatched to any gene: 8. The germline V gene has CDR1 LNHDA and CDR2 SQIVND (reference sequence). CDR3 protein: CASSMTDRRPYGYTF. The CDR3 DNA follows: TGTGCCAGTAGTATGACGGACAGGCGACCCTATGGCTACACCTTC.

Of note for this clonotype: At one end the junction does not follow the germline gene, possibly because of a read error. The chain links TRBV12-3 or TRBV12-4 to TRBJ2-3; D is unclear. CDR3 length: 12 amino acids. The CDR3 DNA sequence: TGTGCCAGCAGTTACAGCGCAGATGCGCAGTATTTT. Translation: CASSYSADAQYF.

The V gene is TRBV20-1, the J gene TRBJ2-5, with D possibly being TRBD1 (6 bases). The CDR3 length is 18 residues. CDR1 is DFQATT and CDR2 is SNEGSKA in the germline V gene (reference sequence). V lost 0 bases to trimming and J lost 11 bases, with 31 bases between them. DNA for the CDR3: TGCAGTGCTAGAGATGTCGTCAGGGGTCTGAGTTCCTACAATGAGCAGTACTTC. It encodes CSARDVVRGLSSYNEQYF.

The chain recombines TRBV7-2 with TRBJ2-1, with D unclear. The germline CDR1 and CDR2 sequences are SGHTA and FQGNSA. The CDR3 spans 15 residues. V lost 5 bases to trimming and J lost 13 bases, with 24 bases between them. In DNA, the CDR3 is TGTGCCAGCAGCACTTACCAGCTCCCGACCACGGTACAGTTCTTC. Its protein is CASSTYQLPTTVQFF. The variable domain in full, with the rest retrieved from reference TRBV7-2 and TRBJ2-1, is GAGVSQSPSNKVTEKGKDVELRCDPISGHTALYWYRQSLGQGLEFLIYFQGNSAPDKSGLPSDRFSAERTGGSVSTLTIQRTQQEDSAVYLCASSTYQLPTTVQFFGPGTRLTVL.

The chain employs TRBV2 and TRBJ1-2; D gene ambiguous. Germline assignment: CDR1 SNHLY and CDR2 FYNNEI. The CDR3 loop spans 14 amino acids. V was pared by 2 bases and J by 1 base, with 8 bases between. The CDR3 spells CASSEYRSNYGYTF. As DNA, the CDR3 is TGTGCCAGCAGTGAATATAGGAGTAACTATGGCTACACCTTC. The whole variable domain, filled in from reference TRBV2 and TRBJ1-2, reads EPEVTQTPSHQVTQMGQEVILRCVPISNHLYFYWYRQILGQKVEFLVSFYNNEISEKSEIFDDQFSVERPDGSNFTLKIRSTKLEDSAMYFCASSEYRSNYGYTFGSGTRLTVV.

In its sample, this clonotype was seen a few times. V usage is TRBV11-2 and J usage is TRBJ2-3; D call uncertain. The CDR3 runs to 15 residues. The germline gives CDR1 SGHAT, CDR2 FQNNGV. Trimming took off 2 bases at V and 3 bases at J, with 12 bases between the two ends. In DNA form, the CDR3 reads TGTGCCAGCAGCTTAATATACTCCAGGACAGATACGCAGTATTTT. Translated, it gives CASSLIYSRTDTQYF.

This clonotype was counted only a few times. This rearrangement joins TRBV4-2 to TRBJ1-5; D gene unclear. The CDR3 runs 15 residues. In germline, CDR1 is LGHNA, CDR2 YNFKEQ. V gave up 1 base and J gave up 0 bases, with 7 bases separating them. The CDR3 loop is CASSQAPYSNQPQHF. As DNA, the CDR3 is TGTGCCAGCAGCCAAGCCCCGTATAGCAATCAGCCCCAGCATTTT.

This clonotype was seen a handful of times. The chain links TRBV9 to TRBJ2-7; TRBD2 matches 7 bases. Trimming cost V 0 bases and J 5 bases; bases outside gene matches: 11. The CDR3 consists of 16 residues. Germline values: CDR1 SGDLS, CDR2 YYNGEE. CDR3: CASSVAPLSGINEQYF. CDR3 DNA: TGTGCCAGCAGCGTAGCTCCGTTGAGCGGGATTAACGAGCAGTACTTC.

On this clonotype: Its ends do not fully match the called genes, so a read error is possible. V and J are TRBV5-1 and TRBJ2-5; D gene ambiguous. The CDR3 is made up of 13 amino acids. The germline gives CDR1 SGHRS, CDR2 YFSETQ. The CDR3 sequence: CVSSLGSEETQYF. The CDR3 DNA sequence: TGCGTCAGCAGCTTGGGGTCGGAAGAGACCCAGTACTTC. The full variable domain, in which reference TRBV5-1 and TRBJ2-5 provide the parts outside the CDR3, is KAGVTQTPRYLIKTRGQQVTLSCSPISGHRSVSWYQQTPGQGLQFLFEYFSETQRNKGNFPGRFSGRQFSNSRSEMNVSTLELGDSALYLCVSSLGSEETQYFGPGTRLLVL.

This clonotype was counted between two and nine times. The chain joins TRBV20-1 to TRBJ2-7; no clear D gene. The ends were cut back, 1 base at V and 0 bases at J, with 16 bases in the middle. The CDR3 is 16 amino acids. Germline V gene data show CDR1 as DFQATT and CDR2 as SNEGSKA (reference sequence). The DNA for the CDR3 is TGCAGTGCTAGAGCGGTTGTCGGTGACATCTCCTACGAGCAGTACTTC. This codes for CSARAVVGDISYEQYF.

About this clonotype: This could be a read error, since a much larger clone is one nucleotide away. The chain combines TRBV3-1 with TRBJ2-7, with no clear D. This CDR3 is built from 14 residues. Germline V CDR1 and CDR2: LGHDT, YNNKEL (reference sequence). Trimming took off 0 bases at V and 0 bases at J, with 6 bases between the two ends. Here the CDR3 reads CASSQDSDSYEQYF. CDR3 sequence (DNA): TGTGCCAGCAGCCAAGATTCGGACTCCTACGAGCAGTACTTC.

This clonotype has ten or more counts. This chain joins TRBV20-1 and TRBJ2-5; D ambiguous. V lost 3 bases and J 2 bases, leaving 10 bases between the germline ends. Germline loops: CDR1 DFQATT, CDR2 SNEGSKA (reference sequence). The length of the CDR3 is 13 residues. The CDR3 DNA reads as TGCAGTGCTAGGGGTCCCGGGCAAGAGACCCAGTACTTC. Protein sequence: CSARGPGQETQYF.

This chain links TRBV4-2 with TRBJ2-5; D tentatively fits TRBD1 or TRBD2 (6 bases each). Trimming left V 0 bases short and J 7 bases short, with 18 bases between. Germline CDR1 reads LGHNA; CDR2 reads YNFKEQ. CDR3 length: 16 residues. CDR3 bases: TGTGCCAGCAGCCAAGAAAAGGGGGGCTCTCGCGGGACCCAGTACTTC. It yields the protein CASSQEKGGSRGTQYF.

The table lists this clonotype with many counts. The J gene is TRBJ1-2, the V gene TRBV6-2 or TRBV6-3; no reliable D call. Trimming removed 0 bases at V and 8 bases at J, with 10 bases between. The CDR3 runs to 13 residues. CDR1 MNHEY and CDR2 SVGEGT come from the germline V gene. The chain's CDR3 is CASSYSRGAGYTF. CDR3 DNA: TGTGCCAGCAGTTACTCCCGAGGAGCCGGCTACACCTTC.